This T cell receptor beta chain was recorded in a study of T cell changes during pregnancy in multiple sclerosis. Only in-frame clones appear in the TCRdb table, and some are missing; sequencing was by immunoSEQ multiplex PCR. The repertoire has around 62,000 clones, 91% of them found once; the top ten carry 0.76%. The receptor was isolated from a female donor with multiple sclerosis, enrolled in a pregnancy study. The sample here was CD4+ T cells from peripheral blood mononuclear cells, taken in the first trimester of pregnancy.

In DNA form, the CDR3 reads TGTGCCAGCGGACAGGGCCTCCAAGAGACCCAGTACTTC. Residues: CASGQGLQETQYF. The J gene is TRBJ2-5, the V gene TRBV5-6; 8 positions agree with TRBD1. V was pared by 7 bases and J by 1 base, with 3 bases of the junction left unmatched. From germline, CDR1 is SGHDT and CDR2 YYEEEE. The CDR3 runs to 13 residues.